A single sample is the source of the 24 T cell receptor beta chains below, sequenced in a study of CD8 T cells in Susac syndrome. When the RNA was reverse transcribed, random hexamers were used with an input of 0.5 to 1 ug. One entry per CDR3 protein results from TCRdb running MiXCR on the immunoSEQ multiplex PCR reads. Of tens of thousands of distinct CDR3 sequences listed, 85% to 95% are singletons. The sequenced material came from CD8+ T cells from PBMCs. These receptors were collected from a human donor in good health.

V is TRBV27 and J is TRBJ2-2; possible D gene TRBD2, 5 bases. Trimming stripped 2 bases from V and 0 bases from J, with 16 bases between. Germline CDR1 reads MNHEY; CDR2 reads SMNVEV (reference sequence). There are 18 residues in the CDR3. The DNA of the CDR3 is TGTGCCAGCAGTTTAGTCCTAGCTGACGTTACGAACACCGGGGAGCTGTTTTTT. Translated, it gives CASSLVLADVTNTGELFF.

The chain has TRBV13 and TRBJ1-4; 10 nucleotides align to TRBD1. V was clipped by 4 bases and J by 10 bases; unmatched bases: 0. Germline CDR1 PRHDT, CDR2 FYEKMQ (reference sequence). This CDR3 contains 12 residues. The CDR3 DNA is TGTGCCAGCAGCTGGACAGGGGGAAAACTGTTTTTT. Encoded protein: CASSWTGGKLFF.

For the CDR3, the DNA is TGTGCCAGCAGTGTCGGAAGGGAGCTGTTTTTT. It translates to CASSVGRELFF. This chain connects TRBV25-1 to TRBJ2-2; D not certain. Germline V lookup: CDR1 MGHDK, CDR2 SYGVNS. V was cut by 4 bases and J by 9 bases, with 6 bases left in between. The CDR3 contains 11 residues.

The CDR3: CASSLSAISEQYF. The CDR3 nucleotides read TGTGCCAGCAGTTTATCAGCGATTTCCGAGCAGTACTTC. The chain recombines TRBV27 with TRBJ2-7; D is ambiguous. CDR1 is MNHEY and CDR2 is SMNVEV in the germline V gene (reference sequence). V lost 0 bases and J lost 6, with 9 bases in between. This CDR3 has 13 amino acids.

This sequence joins TRBV27 and TRBJ2-1; no firm D call. CDR3 length: 15 residues. The germline V gene has CDR1 MNHEY and CDR2 SMNVEV (reference sequence). Trimming cost V 6 bases and J 0 bases, with 12 bases left between them. The DNA of the CDR3 is TGTGCCAGCAGCCCTTACGAGAGCTCCTACAATGAGCAGTTCTTC. Protein: CASSPYESSYNEQFF.

The chain carries TRBV6-1 and TRBJ2-7, with 8 bases matching TRBD1. Trimming removed 2 bases from V and 4 bases from J; junction bases left unmatched: 10. The CDR3 runs to 16 residues. The germline CDR1 and CDR2 sequences are MNHNS and SASEGT. CDR3 in DNA: TGTGCCAGCAGTGAATGGTCAGGGGGCAAGGGGTACGAGCAGTACGTC. Its translation is CASSEWSGGKGYEQYV.

This sequence joins TRBV9 and TRBJ1-6; D gene uncertain. V shed 0 bases and J shed 7 bases, with 5 bases lying between them. The CDR3 runs to 13 residues. In germline, CDR1 is SGDLS, CDR2 YYNGEE. DNA of the CDR3: TGTGCCAGCAGCGTAGACGTGAATTCACCCCTCCACTTT. It translates to CASSVDVNSPLHF.

The chain couples TRBV12-3 or TRBV12-4 to TRBJ1-6, with 7 bases identical to TRBD1. Germline trimming cut 5 bases from V and 9 bases from J; bases unmatched to any gene: 16. The CDR3 extends over 17 amino acids. In nucleotides, the CDR3 is TGTGCCAGCAGTCCCGGGACAGCCGGAATCGTGAGTTCACCCCTCCACTTT. Its protein product is CASSPGTAGIVSSPLHF.

The J gene is TRBJ2-7, the V gene TRBV29-1; D call uncertain. This CDR3 has 15 amino acids. Germline V gene data show CDR1 as SQVTM and CDR2 as ANQGSEA. V was trimmed by 0 bases and J by 3 bases, leaving 15 bases between them. CDR3 nucleotide sequence: TGCAGCGTTGAAGATCCGGGCAGACCGGACTACGAGCAGTACTTC. As protein: CSVEDPGRPDYEQYF.

The V call is TRBV27, the J call TRBJ2-1, with D hard to call. Germline values: CDR1 MNHEY, CDR2 SMNVEV (reference sequence). The germline V and J ends were trimmed by 3 bases and 5 bases, with 8 bases remaining between them. There are 13 residues in the CDR3. CDR3 sequence reads: CASSFSRNNEQFF. CDR3 in DNA: TGTGCCAGCAGTTTTAGCAGGAACAATGAGCAGTTCTTC.

The chain is built from TRBV30 and TRBJ2-2; TRBD1 matches at 11 bases. The CDR3 is 15 amino acids. Germline V gene lookup returns CDR1 GTSNPN and CDR2 SVGIG (reference sequence). V gave up 3 bases and J gave up 6 bases; unmatched junction bases: 6. DNA of the CDR3: TGTGCCTGGAGGTGGACAGGGGGCTTCGCCGGGGAGCTGTTTTTT. This sequence encodes CAWRWTGGFAGELFF. The full variable domain, completed using reference TRBV30 and TRBJ2-2, is SQTIHQWPATLVQPVGSPLSLECTVEGTSNPNLYWYRQAAGRGLQLLFYSVGIGQISSEVPQNLSASRPQDRQFILSSKKLLLSDSGFYLCAWRWTGGFAGELFFGEGSRLTVL.

The rearrangement uses TRBV9 and TRBJ2-5; TRBD1 aligns across 8 bases. The CDR3 contains 14 residues. With V trimmed by 4 bases and J by 2 bases, 4 bases remained unmatched. Germline CDR1 and CDR2: SGDLS and YYNGEE. The DNA of the CDR3 is TGTGCCAGCAGCTTGGACAGGGAACAAGAGACCCAGTACTTC. Translation gives CASSLDREQETQYF. The full variable domain, rest sourced from reference TRBV9 and TRBJ2-5, is DSGVTQTPKHLITATGQRVTLRCSPRSGDLSVYWYQQSLDQGLQFLIQYYNGEERAKGNILERFSAQQFPDLHSELNLSSLELGDSALYFCASSLDREQETQYFGPGTRLLVL.

The V call is TRBV7-9, the J call TRBJ2-1; weak D call: TRBD2 (5 bases). This CDR3 is built from 14 residues. V dropped 5 bases and J dropped 4 bases, with 12 bases sitting between them. Germline V gene data show CDR1 as SEHNR and CDR2 as FQNEAQ (reference sequence). The CDR3: CASSDSTTYNEQFF. In nucleotides, the CDR3 is TGTGCCAGCAGCGACTCGACTACATACAATGAGCAGTTCTTC.

The V gene is TRBV2, the J gene TRBJ1-6; D is ambiguous. The V gene's germline CDR1 is SNHLY and CDR2 FYNNEI. V was trimmed by 1 base and J by 0 bases, leaving 4 bases between them. The CDR3 totals 15 residues. The CDR3 here is CASSEGVSYNSPLHF. Written as DNA, the CDR3 is TGTGCCAGCAGTGAAGGGGTCTCCTATAATTCACCCCTCCACTTT. The whole variable domain, filled in from reference TRBV2 and TRBJ1-6, reads EPEVTQTPSHQVTQMGQEVILRCVPISNHLYFYWYRQILGQKVEFLVSFYNNEISEKSEIFDDQFSVERPDGSNFTLKIRSTKLEDSAMYFCASSEGVSYNSPLHFGNGTRLTVT.

The CDR3 nucleotides are TGCAGCGCGGGACCGGGACAAGCAGATCCCTACGAGCAGTACTTC. Translating it yields CSAGPGQADPYEQYF. The chain combines TRBV29-1 with TRBJ2-7; TRBD1 might be the D (6 bases). Trimming removed 7 bases at V and 2 bases at J, with 21 bases between. Germline values: CDR1 SQVTM, CDR2 ANQGSEA. This CDR3 is 15 amino acids long.

The chain employs TRBV9 and TRBJ1-1, with 9 bases aligning to TRBD1. This CDR3 has 15 amino acids. With 4 bases clipped from V and 5 bases from J, the junction kept 9 bases outside the gene matches. Germline CDR1 reads SGDLS; CDR2 reads YYNGEE. The DNA of the CDR3 is TGTGCCAGCAGCCCAACGGGACAGGGAACTACTGAAGCTTTCTTT. Amino acids: CASSPTGQGTTEAFF.

The genes are TRBV7-2 and TRBJ2-3; TRBD1 agrees at 9 bases. Germline V lookup: CDR1 SGHTA, CDR2 FQGNSA. V lost 2 bases and J lost 2; bases outside the gene matches: 2. The CDR3 length is 15 residues. The CDR3 region has the DNA TGTGCCAGCAGCTTACGACAGGGGGTCACAGATACGCAGTATTTT. Translated: CASSLRQGVTDTQYF.

A single count supports this clonotype. J is TRBJ1-1 and V is TRBV20-1; tentatively, D is TRBD1 (6 bases). This CDR3 region has 14 residues. Trimming removed 5 bases at V and 6 bases at J, with 19 bases between. Per germline, CDR1 DFQATT and CDR2 SNEGSKA (reference sequence). The CDR3 sequence: CSAVGWGRGSEAFF. As DNA, the CDR3 is TGCAGTGCTGTGGGTTGGGGGCGCGGATCTGAAGCTTTCTTT.

The CDR3 DNA follows: TGCAGTGCTAGAATGGCACCTCCTGGCTACACCTTC. It is translated as CSARMAPPGYTF. The chain links TRBV20-1 to TRBJ1-2; D remains unclear. Germline CDR1 and CDR2: DFQATT and SNEGSKA (reference sequence). Deletions cut 2 bases from V and 7 bases from J, with 11 bases between. CDR3 size: 12 residues.

The chain has TRBV10-3 and TRBJ2-5, with no clear D. Germline CDR1 reads ENHRY; CDR2 reads SYGVKD. Trimming stripped 4 bases from V and 0 bases from J, with 6 bases between. This CDR3 has 13 residues. CDR3 in DNA: TGTGCCATCAGTGGGGCTGACCAAGAGACCCAGTACTTC. Its translation: CAISGADQETQYF.

J is TRBJ2-1 and V is TRBV6-2 or TRBV6-3; D remains unclear. V lost 6 bases, J lost 0 bases, and 9 bases lay in between. Germline CDR1 and CDR2: MNHEY and SVGEGT. The CDR3 has 14 amino acids. CDR3 loop: CASRPASSYNEQFF. Written as DNA, the CDR3 is TGTGCCAGCAGGCCGGCTAGCTCCTACAATGAGCAGTTCTTC.

The J gene is TRBJ2-1, the V gene TRBV27, with 11 bases matching TRBD2. J was trimmed by 9 bases and V by 2 bases; bases with no gene match: 3. Per germline, CDR1 MNHEY and CDR2 SMNVEV (reference sequence). This CDR3 is built from 14 residues. CDR3 in amino acids: CASSLVAGGTEQFF. DNA for the CDR3: TGTGCCAGCAGTTTAGTAGCGGGAGGGACTGAGCAGTTCTTC.

The CDR3 sequence is CASSPFGGMYEQYV. The DNA of the CDR3 is TGTGCCAGCTCACCTTTCGGGGGCATGTACGAGCAGTACGTC. This chain uses TRBV18 with TRBJ2-7; possibly TRBD1 or TRBD2 for D (6 bases each). The germline gives CDR1 KGHSH, CDR2 LQKENI. This CDR3 comprises 14 residues. The V end lost 3 bases, the J end lost 4 bases, and 13 bases lay between the germline ends.

The J gene is TRBJ2-7, the V gene TRBV6-5, with 10 bases that match TRBD1. V gave up 11 bases and J gave up 4 bases; unmatched junction bases: 8. The CDR3 is made up of 13 amino acids. CDR1 and CDR2 from the germline V gene are MNHEY and SVGAGI. The CDR3 here is CALIGQGEYEQYV. In DNA form, the CDR3 reads TGTGCCCTTATAGGACAGGGGGAGTACGAGCAGTACGTC.